This entry lists 4 T cell receptor beta chains sequenced from one sample in a study of control samples from healthy donors and cancer patients (dated by TCRdb to about 2020). The library was built by means of the immunoSEQ multiplex PCR assay. TCRdb mirrors the immuneACCESS table, restricted to in-frame sequences. Some clones are absent from its copies; in checked studies, under half trace to an unresolved V gene, and the reason for the others is unknown. This sample comprises 90,000 to 130,000 clones, roughly 79% of them detected only once. The ten largest clones add up to around 6.2% of the sample. Sample: blood. Receptor source: a man aged 18-30 years in good health.

V usage is TRBV7-2 and J usage is TRBJ1-6, with D possibly TRBD1 on 6 matching bases. The CDR3 contains 15 residues. Germline loops: CDR1 SGHTA, CDR2 FQGNSA. Trimming left V 0 bases short and J 9 bases short, with 12 bases between. The CDR3 DNA sequence: TGTGCCAGCAGCTTAGCTTCAGGGGTCGGTTCACCCCTCCACTTT. Protein sequence: CASSLASGVGSPLHF.

The V gene is TRBV5-6, the J gene TRBJ2-1; no firm D call. CDR1 and CDR2 (germline): SGHDT, YYEEEE. V gave up 3 bases and J gave up 4 bases, with 8 bases separating them. This CDR3 has 13 residues. The CDR3 coding sequence is TGTGCCAGCAGCTCCGGTCCGTACAATGAGCAGTTCTTC. Its protein is CASSSGPYNEQFF.

The chain recombines TRBV6-2 or TRBV6-3 with TRBJ2-2; D not certain. Trimming pared 6 bases from V and 0 bases from J, leaving 14 bases between. Germline V lookup: CDR1 MNHEY, CDR2 SVGEGT. CDR3 size: 16 residues. In DNA, the CDR3 is TGTGCCAGCAGCGACACCCATGCGGCGAACACCGGGGAGCTGTTTTTT. Residues: CASSDTHAANTGELFF.

The CDR3 loop reads CAISESAGTGLYTEAFF. Here the CDR3 DNA reads TGTGCCATCAGTGAGAGCGCCGGGACAGGACTTTACACTGAAGCTTTCTTT. J is TRBJ1-1 and V is TRBV10-3; 8 bases agree with TRBD1. CDR3 size: 17 residues. Germline values: CDR1 ENHRY, CDR2 SYGVKD. Trimming cost V 2 bases and J 3 bases; bases outside gene matches: 11.